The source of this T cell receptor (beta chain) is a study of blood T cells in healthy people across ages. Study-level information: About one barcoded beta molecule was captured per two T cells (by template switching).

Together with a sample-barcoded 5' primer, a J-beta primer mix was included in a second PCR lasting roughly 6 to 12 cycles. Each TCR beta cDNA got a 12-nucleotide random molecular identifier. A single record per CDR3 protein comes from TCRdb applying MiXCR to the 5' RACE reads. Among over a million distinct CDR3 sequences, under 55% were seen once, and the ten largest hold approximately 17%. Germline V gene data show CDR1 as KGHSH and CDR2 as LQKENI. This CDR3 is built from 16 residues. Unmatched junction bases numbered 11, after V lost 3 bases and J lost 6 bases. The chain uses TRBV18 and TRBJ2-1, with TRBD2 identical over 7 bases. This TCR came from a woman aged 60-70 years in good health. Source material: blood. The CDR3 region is CASSPTSPWPSNEQFF. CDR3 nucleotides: TGTGCCAGCTCACCGACTAGCCCATGGCCCTCCAATGAGCAGTTCTTC. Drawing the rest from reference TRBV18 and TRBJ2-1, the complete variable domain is NAGVMQNPRHLVRRRGQEARLRCSPMKGHSHVYWYRQLPEEGLKFMVYLQKENIIDESGMPKERFSAEFPKEGPSILRIQQVVRGDSAAYFCASSPTSPWPSNEQFFGPGTRLTVL.